Listed here is a single T cell receptor (beta chain). Amplified TCR beta CDR3 regions were obtained using RNA transcripts as template. A first-round RT-PCR used HTBI primers, followed by a second-round multiplex PCR. One entry per CDR3 protein results from TCRdb running MiXCR on the multiplex PCR reads. The repertoire holds about 220,000 distinct CDR3 sequences, about a fifth seen once, with about 46% in the top ten. V lost 9 bases and J 2 bases, leaving 17 bases between the germline ends. The CDR3 extends over 14 amino acids. The data were obtained in a study of Graves' ophthalmopathy and Graves' hyperthyroidism.

The chain is built from TRBV12-3 or TRBV12-4 and TRBJ2-7; a weak D match, TRBD2 (6 bases). The sequence was collected from a woman between 50 and 59 years old with Graves' ophthalmopathy. Sequencing input: peripheral blood. CDR3 sequence reads: CASWDSLTPYEQYF. DNA for the CDR3: TGTGCCAGTTGGGACTCGCTCACCCCCTACGAGCAGTACTTC.